This T cell receptor beta chain comes out of a study of T cell changes during pregnancy in multiple sclerosis (dated by TCRdb to between 2019 and 2020). Some background on the complete study: The study looked at changes in the T cell repertoire across pregnancy in women with multiple sclerosis.

The table lists this clone with a count of one. Its antigen is still unknown. Base quality data are lacking; no much larger clone is found one base away. Libraries were constructed by the immunoSEQ multiplex PCR assay. TCRdb holds this immuneACCESS table with in-frame rearrangements only. Some clones are missing; in checked studies, unresolved V genes explain under half, and the rest has no known cause. The sample contains 25,000 to 30,000 clones, 89% of them found a single time. The ten largest clones capture about 6.4% of the sample. CDR1 and CDR2 are read off the germline V gene (reference sequence) as MNHNY and SVGAGI. The CDR3 numbers 15 residues from cysteine through phenylalanine. Only CDR3 DNA is held: 45 bases, read in frame from base 1. V lost 3 bases and J lost 7 bases, and the count of bases not matched to a germline gene is 9.

This receptor was obtained from a female donor with multiple sclerosis, enrolled in a pregnancy study. The chain is encoded by TRBV6-6 joined to TRBJ1-5; 7 middle bases align to TRBD1. The material was CD8+ T cells from peripheral blood mononuclear cells, obtained after pregnancy. The CDR3 loop reads CASSYPGGRGQPQHF. The sequenced DNA is TGTGCCAGCAGTTATCCAGGGGGTAGAGGACAGCCCCAGCATTTT.